The 9 T cell receptor beta chains below were found in one sample sequenced in a study of blood T cells in healthy people across ages. Combining a sample-barcoded 5' primer with a J-beta primer mix, a second PCR ran for roughly 6 to 11 cycles. TCRdb used MiXCR to reprocess the 5' RACE reads, holding one entry per CDR3 protein. The repertoire includes around 940,000 distinct CDR3 sequences, 51% of them detected once, and 20% to 25% sits in the top ten. What was sequenced was blood. These receptors all come from an older woman in good health.

The rearrangement uses TRBV27 and TRBJ2-6, with TRBD1 identical over 7 bases. CDR1 and CDR2 (germline): MNHEY, SMNVEV (reference sequence). CDR3 size: 17 residues. V was clipped by 0 bases and J by 1 base; unmatched bases: 3. CDR3 region: CASSLSGGSSGANVLTF. The CDR3 DNA reads as TGTGCCAGCAGTTTATCAGGGGGCAGTTCTGGGGCCAACGTCCTGACTTTC.

About this clonotype: At one end the junction does not follow the germline gene, possibly because of a read error. The chain joins TRBV18 to TRBJ2-3; the match to TRBD1 covers 9 bases. Germline CDR1 and CDR2: KGHSH and LQKENI. This CDR3 region has 14 residues. This CDR3 is CVSSQGASGDTQYF. Here the CDR3 DNA reads TGTGTCAGCTCACAGGGGGCGAGTGGAGATACGCAGTATTTT.

The chain uses TRBV28 and TRBJ2-1; TRBD2 matches 15 bases. The junction had 6 bases not matched to a gene; V was cut back by 5 bases and J by 7 bases. The CDR3 consists of 16 residues. From germline, CDR1 is MDHEN and CDR2 SYDVKM. The CDR3 nucleotides are TGTGCCAGCAGTGTCACCGGGACTAGCGGGAGGAATGAGCAGTTCTTC. Amino acid sequence: CASSVTGTSGRNEQFF. The full variable domain, in which reference TRBV28 and TRBJ2-1 provide the parts outside the CDR3, is DVKVTQSSRYLVKRTGEKVFLECVQDMDHENMFWYRQDPGLGLRLIYFSYDVKMKEKGDIPEGYSVSREKKERFSLILESASTNQTSMYLCASSVTGTSGRNEQFFGPGTRLTVL.

This chain links TRBV20-1 with TRBJ2-1, with 12 bases aligning to TRBD2. The trim removed 3 bases at V and 7 bases at J, leaving 4 bases unmatched. Germline V gene data show CDR1 as DFQATT and CDR2 as SNEGSKA (reference sequence). The CDR3 is made up of 14 amino acids. CDR3 region: CSASPSGRVNEQFF. For the CDR3, the DNA is TGCAGTGCTAGCCCTAGCGGGAGGGTGAATGAGCAGTTCTTC.

The V gene is TRBV2, the J gene TRBJ1-5; the D gene is possibly TRBD1 (6 bases). V lost 3 bases, J lost 4 bases, and 10 bases lay in between. This CDR3 is 14 amino acids long. The germline gives CDR1 SNHLY, CDR2 FYNNEI. The CDR3 loop is CASSELDRNQPQHF. The CDR3 DNA follows: TGTGCCAGCAGTGAGTTGGACAGAAATCAGCCCCAGCATTTT.

The rearrangement uses TRBV20-1 and TRBJ2-1; D possibly uses TRBD1 or TRBD2 (5 bases each). CDR1 and CDR2 from the germline V gene are DFQATT and SNEGSKA (reference sequence). Trimming shortened V by 0 bases and J by 12 bases, and 9 bases separated the two germline ends. This CDR3 region has 11 residues. The CDR3 reads CSARDRDAQFF. The DNA of the CDR3 is TGCAGTGCTAGAGATAGGGACGCGCAGTTCTTC.

The CDR3 region is CASSLEGAGDTQYF. For the CDR3, the DNA is TGTGCCAGCAGTTTAGAGGGGGCCGGAGATACGCAGTATTTT. The chain has TRBV12-3 or TRBV12-4 and TRBJ2-3; 7 bases fit TRBD1. Germline trimming cut 1 base from V and 5 bases from J; bases unmatched to any gene: 3. There are 14 residues in the CDR3.

This clonotype was counted between two and nine times. The genes are TRBV7-2 and TRBJ2-5; TRBD2 agrees at 14 bases. V was clipped by 5 bases and J by 5 bases; unmatched bases: 10. The CDR3 has 17 amino acids. The germline V gene encodes CDR1 SGHTA and CDR2 FQGNSA. The DNA for the CDR3 is TGTGCCAGCAGCCGAGGACTAGCGGGAGGAGGTACGGAGACCCAGTACTTC. It translates to CASSRGLAGGGTETQYF. The variable domain in full, completed from reference TRBV7-2 and TRBJ2-5, reads GAGVSQSPSNKVTEKGKDVELRCDPISGHTALYWYRQSLGQGLEFLIYFQGNSAPDKSGLPSDRFSAERTGGSVSTLTIQRTQQEDSAVYLCASSRGLAGGGTETQYFGPGTRLLVL.

This clonotype showed up just a few times. The chain recombines TRBV7-3 with TRBJ2-5, with 8 nucleotides matching TRBD1. This CDR3 has 14 residues. V trimming: 4 bases; J trimming: 1 base; junction bases outside the gene matches: 2. Per germline, CDR1 SGHTA and CDR2 FQGTGA. CDR3 in DNA: TGTGCCAGCAGCTCAGGGGGCTCCCAAGAGACCCAGTACTTC. Translation gives CASSSGGSQETQYF.